This section outlines one TCR beta chain sequence together with its context. What it binds is unknown. Histologic diagnosis was independently verified by two lung pathologists. This record comes from a study of immune evolution from preneoplasia to lung adenocarcinoma. Study-wide context: HLA loss of heterozygosity: less than 9% AIS, under 19% MIA, around 33% ADC, none AAH.

The repertoire was sequenced with immunoSEQ multiplex PCR; TCRdb's copy has only in-frame clones and lacks some. The repertoire includes 11,000 to 15,000 clones, about 80% of them detected once, and roughly 5.2% sits in the top ten. Study-wide results and caveats: Top clone share appeared to fall from AAH through AIS, MIA, adenocarcinoma.

The receptor comes from a person aged 65 to 85 with lung adenocarcinoma. Material: FFPE minimally invasive lung adenocarcinoma tissue.

The chain's CDR3 is CASSPGQNYQPQHF. DNA of the CDR3: TGTGCCAGCAGCCCGGGACAGAATTATCAGCCCCAGCATTTT. This chain joins TRBV9 and TRBJ1-5; 7 bases fit TRBD1. The CDR3 extends over 14 amino acids. Germline loops: CDR1 SGDLS, CDR2 YYNGEE. The junction had 6 bases not matched to a gene; V was cut back by 4 bases and J by 5 bases.